The T cell receptor (beta chain) under discussion was sequenced for a study of control samples from healthy donors and cancer patients. The data were produced by immunoSEQ multiplex PCR, yet TCRdb's version contains in-frame clones alone and is incomplete. Found here are roughly 450,000 clones, approximately 90% of them singletons; the top ten hold more than 6%. Germline values: CDR1 MDHEN, CDR2 SYDVKM. Trimming removed 1 base from V and 0 bases from J, with 7 bases in between. This CDR3 contains 15 residues. The chain employs TRBV28 and TRBJ1-5, with D possibly matching TRBD1 (5 bases). The source of this sequence is a man aged 35 to 55 with head and neck cancer. Sequencing was performed on PBMCs. DNA of the CDR3: TGTGCCAGCAGTTTATCAGGGTATAGCAATCAGCCCCAGCATTTT. Translation gives CASSLSGYSNQPQHF. Looking up the rest from reference TRBV28 and TRBJ1-5 gives the full variable domain: DVKVTQSSRYLVKRTGEKVFLECVQDMDHENMFWYRQDPGLGLRLIYFSYDVKMKEKGDIPEGYSVSREKKERFSLILESASTNQTSMYLCASSLSGYSNQPQHFGDGTRLSIL.